This T cell receptor beta chain was captured by sequencing in a study of cytomegalovirus exposure and HLA in healthy donors. CDR1 is MGHRA and CDR2 is YSYEKL in the germline V gene. Trimming removed 0 bases from V and 6 bases from J; junction bases left unmatched: 4. The CDR3 length is 17 residues. The PCR contained 60 Vbeta and 13 Jbeta primers. Profiling relied on immunoSEQ multiplex PCR, and the TCRdb table lists in-frame clones only, not all of them. Of approximately 170,000 clones listed, approximately 67% are singletons. The clonotype was recovered from a man between 35 and 55 years old in good health and CMV-seronegative. The chain combines TRBV4-1 with TRBJ2-3, with 15 bases matching TRBD2. Sequencing input: PBMCs. CDR3 coding DNA: TGCGCCAGCAGCCAAGATCGGACTAGCGGGGGGGCGGATACGCAGTATTTT. Translated, it gives CASSQDRTSGGADTQYF.